The 30 T cell receptor beta chains below come from one sample, sequenced in a study of OX40 agonist ivuxolimab in advanced cancers. Measured with immunoSEQ multiplex PCR; TCRdb has only the in-frame clones, and not every one. The sample carries 25,000 to 40,000 clones, 75% to 95% recorded once. The material was CD4+ or CD8+ T cells sorted from blood, obtained in a trial of the OX40 agonist ivuxolimab. The origin of the receptors is an adult with an advanced solid tumor such as melanoma, head and neck, liver or kidney cancer.

The gene calls are TRBV7-9 and TRBJ1-4; TRBD1 agrees at 8 bases. The CDR3 is made up of 16 amino acids. CDR1 and CDR2 (germline): SEHNR, FQNEAQ (reference sequence). Trimming at V came to 5 bases and at J to 4 bases, leaving 9 bases not matched to a gene. CDR3 amino acids: CASSTRTGRLNEKLFF. CDR3 coding DNA: TGTGCCAGCAGCACCCGGACAGGGAGACTTAATGAAAAACTGTTTTTT.

As for this clone: One junction end does not reproduce the germline sequence, and a read error may be involved. V usage is TRBV7-7 and J usage is TRBJ2-1; possible D gene TRBD2, 5 bases. CDR3 size: 15 residues. Germline lookup yields CDR1 SSHAT and CDR2 FNYEAQ (reference sequence). The CDR3 DNA reads as TGTGCTAGCAGCCCAGCCATGGACGGGGAAAATGAGCAGTTCTTC. This codes for CASSPAMDGENEQFF.

The rearrangement joins TRBV7-9 to TRBJ1-6; D possibly corresponds to TRBD1 (6 bases). The V gene lost 0 bases and the J gene lost 11 bases, with 17 bases spanning the gap. Germline-derived CDR1 and CDR2 are SEHNR and FQNEAQ (reference sequence). The CDR3 runs to 16 residues. Written as DNA, the CDR3 is TGTGCCAGCAGCTTAGCGCGAGACAGGCTTGGTCCACCCCTCCACTTT. Its translation is CASSLARDRLGPPLHF.

The V gene is TRBV10-1, the J gene TRBJ1-1; D gene ambiguous. The length of the CDR3 is 12 residues. From germline, CDR1 is WNHNN and CDR2 SYGVQD (reference sequence). With 2 bases removed from V and 1 base from J, the gap between germline ends came to 2 bases. CDR3 protein: CASSEGNTEAFF. CDR3 sequence (DNA): TGCGCCAGCAGTGAGGGGAACACTGAAGCTTTCTTT.

The genes are TRBV5-5 and TRBJ2-7; D is tentatively TRBD1 or TRBD2 (6 bases each). There are 13 residues in the CDR3. Trimming took 3 bases from V and 3 from J, leaving 10 bases between them. Germline loops: CDR1 SGHKS, CDR2 YYEKEE (reference sequence). CDR3 in DNA: TGTGCCAGCAGCTGGGGGCGGGGCTACGAGCAGTACTTC. Amino acid sequence: CASSWGRGYEQYF.

This clone came up a few times. The chain combines TRBV6-6 with TRBJ2-1; D unclear. The CDR3 totals 10 residues. CDR1 and CDR2 (germline): MNHNY, SVGAGI (reference sequence). The germline V and J ends were trimmed by 8 bases and 5 bases, with 4 bases remaining between them. The CDR3 reads CASANNEQFF. CDR3 DNA: TGTGCCAGCGCGAACAATGAGCAGTTCTTC.

This clone has just a few counts. The CDR3 DNA sequence: TGTGCCAGCAGCTTAGATCCCGACAGGGGCAACGGCTACACCTTC. This gives the protein CASSLDPDRGNGYTF. The chain joins TRBV7-3 to TRBJ1-2; 8 positions agree with TRBD1. The junction had 10 bases not matched to a gene; V was cut back by 2 bases and J by 8 bases. Germline CDR1 is SGHTA and CDR2 is FQGTGA. The CDR3 is 15 residues long.

The V and J genes are TRBV9 and TRBJ2-3; TRBD1 matches at 9 bases. Trimming took 0 bases from V and 4 from J; bases not matched to a gene: 3. From germline, CDR1 is SGDLS and CDR2 YYNGEE. This CDR3 is built from 15 residues. The DNA of the CDR3 is TGTGCCAGCAGCGTAGGGACAGGGGTCTCAGATACGCAGTATTTT. Translated: CASSVGTGVSDTQYF. Full variable domain (rest looked up from reference TRBV9 and TRBJ2-3): DSGVTQTPKHLITATGQRVTLRCSPRSGDLSVYWYQQSLDQGLQFLIQYYNGEERAKGNILERFSAQQFPDLHSELNLSSLELGDSALYFCASSVGTGVSDTQYFGPGTRLTVL.

This clone has just a few counts. At one end, the junction sequence differs from germline, possibly due to a read error. The rearrangement links TRBV2 to TRBJ2-5; 8 bases agree with TRBD2. The CDR3 spans 16 residues. Germline V gives CDR1 SNHLY, CDR2 FYNNEI. CDR3 residues: CASSEGDEGVAGRQDF. The CDR3 DNA is TGTGCCAGCAGTGAAGGTGATGAGGGGGTAGCGGGGCGCCAAGACTTC.

This clone was detected only a few times. V and J are TRBV28 and TRBJ2-3, with 9 positions matching TRBD1. Trimming removed 6 bases from V and 2 bases from J; junction bases left unmatched: 18. Per germline, CDR1 MDHEN and CDR2 SYDVKM. This CDR3 is 19 amino acids long. The CDR3 DNA follows: TGTGCCAGCAGGGGGCCCCGGGACAGGGTGTTCGGGAACACAGATACGCAGTATTTT. Protein product: CASRGPRDRVFGNTDTQYF.

This clone was observed once. The chain couples TRBV12-5 to TRBJ2-7, with D perhaps TRBD2 (6 bases). Germline assignment: CDR1 LGHNT and CDR2 FRNRAP. V was cut by 7 bases and J by 2 bases, with 12 bases left in between. The CDR3 consists of 13 residues. CDR3 sequence reads: CASAPGVPYEQYV. The CDR3 DNA reads as TGTGCTAGTGCCCCGGGGGTGCCCTACGAGCAGTACGTC.

This chain's CDR3 is CASSYSEGPRSYEQYF. The CDR3 DNA sequence: TGTGCCAGCAGTTACTCGGAGGGGCCGCGGAGCTACGAGCAGTACTTC. The chain recombines TRBV6-5 with TRBJ2-7, with a tentative D call TRBD2 (6 bases). In germline, CDR1 is MNHEY, CDR2 SVGAGI. This CDR3 spans 16 amino acids. V dropped 0 bases and J dropped 3 bases, with 15 bases sitting between them.

This chain connects TRBV15 to TRBJ2-7; maybe TRBD2 (5 bases). Germline CDR1 is LNHNV and CDR2 is YYDKDF (reference sequence). The CDR3 has 15 residues. The V end was cut by 3 bases, the J end by 0 bases, with 12 bases between. The CDR3 DNA is TGTGCCACCAGCAGGGGATCGGGGAGCTCCTACGAGCAGTACTTC. Translation gives CATSRGSGSSYEQYF. Based on the CDR3 plus reference TRBV15 and TRBJ2-7, the full variable domain is DAMVIQNPRYQVTQFGKPVTLSCSQTLNHNVMYWYQQKSSQAPKLLFHYYDKDFNNEADTPDNFQSRRPNTSFCFLDIRSPGLGDTAMYLCATSRGSGSSYEQYFGPGTRLTVT.

The chain links TRBV27 to TRBJ2-7, with unresolved D. The germline V gene encodes CDR1 MNHEY and CDR2 SMNVEV (reference sequence). The V gene lost 3 bases and the J gene lost 2 bases, with 8 bases spanning the gap. This CDR3 is 13 amino acids long. CDR3 protein: CASSLGNTYEQYF. The CDR3 bases are TGTGCCAGCAGTTTGGGCAATACCTACGAGCAGTACTTC.

V is TRBV7-9 and J is TRBJ1-2, with D unresolved. Germline V gene sequence: CDR1 SEHNR, CDR2 FQNEAQ (reference sequence). Trimming shortened V by 7 bases and J by 6 bases, and 15 bases separated the two germline ends. The CDR3 is 13 amino acids. In DNA form, the CDR3 reads TGTGCCAGCACCCGACCATTATCCGATGGCTACACCTTC. It translates to CASTRPLSDGYTF.

The gene calls are TRBV6-6 and TRBJ2-3, with TRBD1 matching 9 bases. Looked up from germline, CDR1 is MNHNY and CDR2 is SVGAGI (reference sequence). This CDR3 comprises 15 residues. V lost 6 bases and J lost 1; bases outside the gene matches: 5. This chain's CDR3 is CASSQTGGGTDTQYF. The DNA of the CDR3 is TGTGCCAGCAGCCAGACAGGGGGAGGCACAGATACGCAGTATTTT.

CDR3 nucleotides: TGTGCCAGCAGCCACTGGGACTCGCCACACGAGACCCAGTACTTC. It yields the protein CASSHWDSPHETQYF. V is TRBV14 and J is TRBJ2-5; a weak D match, TRBD2 (6 bases). V was shortened by 3 bases and J by 5 bases, with 16 bases between the two germline ends. This CDR3 is 15 amino acids long. Germline V gene data show CDR1 as SGHDN and CDR2 as FVKESK.

The chain recombines TRBV28 with TRBJ1-6; 7 bases align to TRBD1. The CDR3 spans 16 residues. The V gene's germline CDR1 is MDHEN and CDR2 SYDVKM. V lost 5 bases, J lost 4 bases, and 8 bases stayed unmatched. CDR3 protein: CASSAATGSYNSPLHF. In DNA, the CDR3 is TGTGCCAGCAGTGCCGCGACAGGGTCGTATAATTCACCCCTCCACTTT.

The chain combines TRBV5-1 with TRBJ2-7; the D gene is possibly TRBD2 (5 bases). Germline CDR1 and CDR2: SGHRS and YFSETQ. This CDR3 is built from 14 residues. V dropped 2 bases and J dropped 2 bases, with 11 bases sitting between them. CDR3 protein: CASSFRTSAYEQYF. DNA of the CDR3: TGCGCCAGCAGCTTCCGGACTTCAGCCTACGAGCAGTACTTC.

The genes are TRBV2 and TRBJ1-6; D ambiguous. This CDR3 has 18 amino acids. Trimming removed 2 bases at V and 0 bases at J, with 14 bases between. The V gene's germline CDR1 is SNHLY and CDR2 FYNNEI. CDR3 nucleotide sequence: TGTGCCAGCAGTGAATGGGCGCAAGGCACCTCCTATAATTCACCCCTCCACTTT. It specifies CASSEWAQGTSYNSPLHF.

This sequence joins TRBV27 and TRBJ2-1, with 9 bases matching TRBD2. V lost 5 bases to trimming and J lost 2 bases; unmatched junction nucleotides: 7. This CDR3 is 16 amino acids long. Germline V gene data show CDR1 as MNHEY and CDR2 as SMNVEV (reference sequence). DNA of the CDR3: TGTGCCAGCAGTCTATTAGCGGGAGATGCCTACAATGAGCAGTTCTTC. Translated, it gives CASSLLAGDAYNEQFF.

This clone turned up a few times. This chain joins TRBV4-2 and TRBJ2-3, with 10 positions matching TRBD1. Germline V gene sequence: CDR1 LGHNA, CDR2 YNFKEQ. J lost 4 bases, V lost 0 bases, and 4 bases had no gene match. This CDR3 is 16 amino acids long. CDR3 loop: CASSQESGQGADTQYF. In DNA, the CDR3 is TGTGCCAGCAGCCAAGAATCCGGACAGGGGGCAGATACGCAGTATTTT.

V is TRBV7-2 and J is TRBJ2-1; 10 bases line up with TRBD1. The V segment lost 5 bases and the J segment 0 bases; nucleotides outside the gene matches: 4. The CDR3 totals 16 residues. Germline lookup yields CDR1 SGHTA and CDR2 FQGNSA. CDR3 nucleotides: TGTGCCAGCAGCAGATGGACAGGGGGCTCCTACAATGAGCAGTTCTTC. This translates into CASSRWTGGSYNEQFF.

The V call is TRBV27, the J call TRBJ2-3, with D possibly TRBD1 on 5 matching bases. Per germline, CDR1 MNHEY and CDR2 SMNVEV (reference sequence). CDR3 length: 15 residues. V was clipped by 6 bases and J by 5 bases, with 18 bases between them. CDR3 bases: TGTGCCAGCAGGCGATCCGTAGGGGTTGGAGATACGCAGTATTTT. Encoded protein: CASRRSVGVGDTQYF.

This rearrangement joins TRBV19 to TRBJ2-1; 9 positions match TRBD1. CDR3 length: 19 amino acids. The ends lost 1 base at V and 8 bases at J; junction bases unmatched: 18. In germline, CDR1 is LNHDA, CDR2 SQIVND (reference sequence). The CDR3 spells CASSIVMNRGPDNVYEQFF. The CDR3 coding sequence is TGTGCCAGTAGTATAGTTATGAACAGGGGGCCAGACAACGTCTATGAGCAGTTCTTC.

This clone appeared once. The J gene is TRBJ2-7, the V gene TRBV19; 11 bases align to TRBD2. With 6 bases clipped from V and 4 bases from J, the junction kept 5 bases outside the gene matches. CDR1 and CDR2 (germline): LNHDA, SQIVND (reference sequence). The CDR3 extends over 14 amino acids. Here the CDR3 DNA reads TGTGCCAGTAGCCTCGGGACTAGCGGTTACGAGCAGTACTTC. It specifies CASSLGTSGYEQYF.

V usage is TRBV30 and J usage is TRBJ2-2, with D hard to call. Trimming took off 3 bases at V and 6 bases at J, with 11 bases between the two ends. The germline gives CDR1 GTSNPN, CDR2 SVGIG (reference sequence). This CDR3 has 13 amino acids. CDR3 sequence reads: CAWSVQSSGELFF. In DNA, the CDR3 is TGTGCCTGGAGCGTGCAGAGTTCCGGGGAGCTGTTTTTT.

The CDR3 coding sequence is TGTGCCAGCAGCCCACCGGTGGACAGGGGGTCCTACGAGCAGTACTTC. Translated: CASSPPVDRGSYEQYF. The V call is TRBV7-9, the J call TRBJ2-7; TRBD1 matches at 10 bases. The CDR3 spans 16 residues. CDR1 and CDR2 from the germline V gene are SEHNR and FQNEAQ (reference sequence). With 5 bases clipped from V and 1 base from J, the junction kept 8 bases outside the gene matches.

The chain carries TRBV5-5 and TRBJ1-2; 7 bases are a match to TRBD1. CDR1 is SGHKS, CDR2 YYEKEE, per germline (reference sequence). The CDR3 loop spans 15 amino acids. With V trimmed by 2 bases and J by 4 bases, 8 bases remained unmatched. CDR3 sequence reads: CASSLWGDSFYGYTF. The CDR3 bases are TGTGCCAGCAGCTTATGGGGGGACAGCTTCTATGGCTACACCTTC.

A single count supports this clone. The V call is TRBV27, the J call TRBJ2-3; possible D gene TRBD2, 7 bases. V shed 7 bases and J shed 5 bases, with 19 bases lying between them. Per germline, CDR1 MNHEY and CDR2 SMNVEV (reference sequence). There are 15 residues in the CDR3. CDR3 amino acids: CASNWGGAGGDTQYF. The CDR3 coding sequence is TGTGCCAGCAACTGGGGGGGGGCCGGAGGAGATACGCAGTATTTT.